These T cell receptor beta chains were read from a single sample in a study of shared clonotypes between healthy human individuals. Clones were sequenced by immunoSEQ multiplex PCR, and TCRdb holds only the in-frame ones, with some missing. The table shows roughly 2.4 million clones, with more than 90% occurring only once. Sample: naive CD4+ T cells sorted from blood. The receptors come from a man aged 18 to 29 in good health. CDR3s include the opening cysteine and the closing phenylalanine or tryptophan. Fields, in order: CDR3 protein, CDR3 DNA, D gene, clone size, V gene, J gene. The D gene is left open where the match is weak. A row's size may be missing; if present it is once, few, many or a size class.

CASSLPVGWSEAFF,TGTGCCAGCAGTTTGCCAGTGGGTTGGTCTGAAGCTTTCTTT,.,.,TRBV28,TRBJ1-1
CASSGDRGLNTEAFF,TGTGCCAGCAGCGGAGACAGGGGGTTGAACACTGAAGCTTTCTTT,.,.,TRBV21-1,TRBJ1-1
CASSSGLAAGEQFF,TGTGCCAGCAGCTCGGGACTAGCGGCGGGTGAGCAGTTCTTC,TRBD2,.,TRBV7-2,TRBJ2-1
CASSRFYEQYF,TGTGCCAGCAGCCGGTTCTACGAGCAGTACTTC,.,once,TRBV5-8,TRBJ2-7
CAISGDWRGTYISGANVLTF,TGTGCCATCAGTGGTGACTGGAGAGGGACGTATATCTCTGGGGCCAACGTCCTGACTTTC,.,.,TRBV10-3,TRBJ2-6
CAWSGARTSGGSYEQYF,TGTGCCTGGAGCGGCGCCAGGACTAGCGGGGGCTCCTACGAGCAGTACTTC,TRBD2,.,TRBV30,TRBJ2-7
CASSALSKVTAGKNIQYF,TGTGCCAGCAGCGCTTTATCGAAGGTAACAGCCGGCAAAAACATTCAGTACTTC,.,.,TRBV7-9,TRBJ2-4
CSVERDRQETQYF,TGCAGCGTTGAGCGGGACAGGCAAGAGACCCAGTACTTC,TRBD1,once,TRBV29-1,TRBJ2-5
CASSDILYQPQHF,TGTGCCAGCAGCGACATTCTCTATCAGCCCCAGCATTTT,.,.,TRBV6-5,TRBJ1-5
CASSDFGLAVSYNEQFF,TGTGCCAGCAGTGACTTCGGACTAGCGGTTTCCTACAATGAGCAGTTCTTC,TRBD2,.,TRBV6-1,TRBJ2-1